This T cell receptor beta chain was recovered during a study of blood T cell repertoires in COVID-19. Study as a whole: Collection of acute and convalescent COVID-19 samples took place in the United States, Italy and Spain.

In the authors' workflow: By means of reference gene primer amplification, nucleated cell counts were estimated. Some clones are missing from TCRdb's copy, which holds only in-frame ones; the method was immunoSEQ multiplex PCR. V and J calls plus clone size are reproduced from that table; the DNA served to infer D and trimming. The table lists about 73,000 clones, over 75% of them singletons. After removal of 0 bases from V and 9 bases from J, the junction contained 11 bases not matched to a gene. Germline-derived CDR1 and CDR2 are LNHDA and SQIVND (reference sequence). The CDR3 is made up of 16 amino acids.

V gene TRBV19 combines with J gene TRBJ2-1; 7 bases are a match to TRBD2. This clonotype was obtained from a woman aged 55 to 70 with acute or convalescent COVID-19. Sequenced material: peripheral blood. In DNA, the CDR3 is TGTGCCAGTAGTATAGATGGCGGGGGAAGAGTGGCTGAGCAGTTCTTC. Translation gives CASSIDGGGRVAEQFF.